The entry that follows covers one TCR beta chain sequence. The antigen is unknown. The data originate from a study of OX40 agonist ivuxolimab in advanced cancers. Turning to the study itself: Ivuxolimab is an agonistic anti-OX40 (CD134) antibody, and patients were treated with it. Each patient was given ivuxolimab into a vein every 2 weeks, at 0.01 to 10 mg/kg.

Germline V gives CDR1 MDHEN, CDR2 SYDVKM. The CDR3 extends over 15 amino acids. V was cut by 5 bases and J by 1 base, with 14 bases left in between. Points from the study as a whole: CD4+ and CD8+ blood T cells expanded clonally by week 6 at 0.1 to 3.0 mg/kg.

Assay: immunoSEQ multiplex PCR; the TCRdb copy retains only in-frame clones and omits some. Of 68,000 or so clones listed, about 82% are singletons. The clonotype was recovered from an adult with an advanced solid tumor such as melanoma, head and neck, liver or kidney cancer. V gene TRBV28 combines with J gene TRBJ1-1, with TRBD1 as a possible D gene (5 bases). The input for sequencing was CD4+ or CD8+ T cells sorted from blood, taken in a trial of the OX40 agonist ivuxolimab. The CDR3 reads CASSPSGTGNTEAFF. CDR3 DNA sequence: TGTGCCAGCAGTCCCTCCGGGACGGGGAACACTGAAGCTTTCTTT.